This T cell receptor (beta chain) emerged from a study of control samples from healthy donors and cancer patients. Sequenced by immunoSEQ multiplex PCR; TCRdb stores in-frame clones only, minus some. In the table there are about 130,000 clones, around nine tenths of which are singletons. The CDR3 runs to 13 residues. Germline V gene data show CDR1 as SGHRS and CDR2 as YFSETQ. Trimming cost V 4 bases and J 12 bases; bases outside gene matches: 7. Sequences were obtained from blood. J is TRBJ1-2 and V is TRBV5-1, with 12 bases matching TRBD1. This TCR was sampled from a man aged 50 to 60 in good health. CDR3 region: CASSPGQGAPDTF. In DNA, the CDR3 is TGCGCCAGCAGCCCGGGACAGGGGGCGCCGGACACCTTC.